These T cell receptor beta chains were read from a single sample in a study of T cell repertoires in cytomegalovirus infection. TCRdb used MiXCR to reprocess the reads, holding one entry per CDR3 protein. The sample holds roughly 81,000 distinct CDR3 sequences, about 3.8% seen once. Sample: PBMCs. The source is a human donor in good health (CMV status not recorded). Some clones in this sample may be carry-over from other donors' samples. CDR3s include the opening cysteine and the closing phenylalanine or tryptophan. A D gene is named only where the DNA matches it firmly. For some rows the clone size is stated as once, few or many, or as a class when expanded; others skip it.

d_gene	j_gene	abundance	v_gene	CDR3nt	CDR3aa
TRBD2	TRBJ2-1	many	TRBV15	TGTGCCACCAGCAGGACTAGCTCAAGTCCCAATGAGCAGTTCTTC	CATSRTSSSPNEQFF
-	TRBJ1-6	many	TRBV15	TGTGCCACCAGCAGAGGAGGACAGACTAATTCACCCCTCCACTTT	CATSRGGQTNSPLHF
-	TRBJ2-3	many	TRBV20-1	TGCAGTGCTTCCCCCGGGACGGCCGACACAGATACGCAGTATTTT	CSASPGTADTDTQYF
-	TRBJ2-7	many	TRBV7-2	TGTGCCAGCAGCTCGCCGAAGGGACTGGGGAATCCCGAGCAGTACTTC	CASSSPKGLGNPEQYF
-	TRBJ2-3	many	TRBV7-2	TGTGCCAGCAGCCTCCTACGGGGGTCAACGCAGTATTTT	CASSLLRGSTQYF
-	TRBJ2-7	many	TRBV7-2	TGTGCCAGCAGCTTAGGGGCTAGCGATATCTACGAGCAGTACTTC	CASSLGASDIYEQYF
TRBD2	TRBJ2-7	many	TRBV12-3/TRBV12-4	TGTGCCAGCACCTTCACGACCGGGACTAGTTCCCCCGAGCAGTACTTC	CASTFTTGTSSPEQYF
-	TRBJ1-1	many	TRBV20-1	TGCAGTGCTAGTCGGGCTCCCACTGAAGCTTTCTTT	CSASRAPTEAFF
TRBD1	TRBJ2-7	many	TRBV7-2	TGTGCCAGCAGCTTAGGTGGTGCAGGGGGTAACGAGCAGTACTTC	CASSLGGAGGNEQYF
-	TRBJ2-7	many	TRBV7-2	TGTGCCAGCAGCTCACCACAGGTATACGAGCAGTACTTC	CASSSPQVYEQYF
-	TRBJ1-2	many	TRBV6-2/TRBV6-3	TGTGCCAGCAGTCGGACTCCTCTCCCTGGGAGCTATGGCTACACCTTC	CASSRTPLPGSYGYTF
-	TRBJ2-1	many	TRBV9	TGTGCCAGCAGCGTAGCTGGGGGGCATCCCTACAATGAGCAGTTCTTC	CASSVAGGHPYNEQFF
-	TRBJ1-1	many	TRBV10-3	TGTGCCATCCGGACCGGGAGTAGTGAAGCTTTCTTT	CAIRTGSSEAFF
TRBD1	TRBJ1-5	many	TRBV7-4	TGTGCCAGCAGCACCCGGGACAGGGGAAATCAGCCCCAGCATTTT	CASSTRDRGNQPQHF
-	TRBJ2-7	-	TRBV6-2/TRBV6-3	TGTGCCAGCAGATTCACCGGGGGTATCTCCTACGAGCAGTACTTC	CASRFTGGISYEQYF
-	TRBJ1-3	many	TRBV28	TGTGCCAGCAGTTCCTACAGGCTGACCTCTGGAAACACCATATATTTT	CASSSYRLTSGNTIYF
TRBD1	TRBJ1-4	many	TRBV19	TGTGCCAGTAGTAGAATACAGGGGATTAATGAAAAACTGTTTTTT	CASSRIQGINEKLFF
-	TRBJ2-5	many	TRBV7-2	TGTGCCAGCAGCTTATTGAGCGGAGAGCAAGAGACCCAGTACTTC	CASSLLSGEQETQYF
-	TRBJ1-1	many	TRBV4-3	TGCGCCAGCAGCCGAATAACCGGGACACCGAACACTGAAGCTTTCTTT	CASSRITGTPNTEAFF
-	TRBJ1-3	many	TRBV19	TGTGCCAGTACCACGGGGAGAGGCACCATATATTTT	CASTTGRGTIYF
TRBD1	TRBJ2-5	many	TRBV28	TGTGCCAGCAGTTTTCAGGGACAGGGGGCTCTCTCAGAGACCCAGTACTTC	CASSFQGQGALSETQYF
-	TRBJ1-2	many	TRBV25-1	TGTGCCAGCAGGGGGGCTGATGGCTACACCTTC	CASRGADGYTF
-	TRBJ2-1	few	TRBV12-3/TRBV12-4	TGTGCCAGCATGGACTGGAACAATGAGCAGTTCTTC	CASMDWNNEQFF
TRBD1	TRBJ1-6	many	TRBV6-1	TGTGCCAGCAGGGGGACAGGGGGAGGTTCACCCCTCCACTTT	CASRGTGGGSPLHF
-	TRBJ2-3	many	TRBV7-3	TGTGCCAGCAGCTCGACAGGCATGACAGATACGCAGTATTTT	CASSSTGMTDTQYF
-	TRBJ2-5	many	TRBV28	TGTGCCTCAGGTACCCAAGAGACCCAGTACTTC	CASGTQETQYF
-	TRBJ1-5	many	TRBV12-3/TRBV12-4	TGTGCCAGCAGTTTGCGCCACAATCAGCCCCAGCATTTT	CASSLRHNQPQHF
TRBD2	TRBJ2-1	many	TRBV11-2	TGTGCCAGCAGCTTAGAGGCCGGGACTAGTTTTTACAATGAGCAGTTCTTC	CASSLEAGTSFYNEQFF
TRBD2	TRBJ2-1	many	TRBV4-1	TGCGCCAGCAGCCAAGAAAGACTAGCGGGGGCCTACAATGAGCAGTTCTTC	CASSQERLAGAYNEQFF
-	TRBJ1-2	many	TRBV7-6	TGTGCCAGCAGCTTAGGTTCAGGTGCTGTTGGTAACTATGGCTACACCTTC	CASSLGSGAVGNYGYTF
-	TRBJ2-7	many	TRBV20-1	TGCAGTGCTAGGGGATTAACGTACAACTACGAGCAGTACTTC	CSARGLTYNYEQYF
-	TRBJ2-4	many	TRBV4-3	TGCGCCAGCAGCCAAGAAAGTCGGGTAGCCAAAAACATTCAGTACTTC	CASSQESRVAKNIQYF
-	TRBJ1-2	many	TRBV29-1	TGCAGCGACTGGGGACTCCGCTATGGCTACACCTTC	CSDWGLRYGYTF
-	TRBJ2-3	many	TRBV29-1	TGCAGCGTTGAAGTCCTCGGCACAGATACGCAGTATTTT	CSVEVLGTDTQYF
-	TRBJ2-7	many	TRBV7-2	TGTGCCAGCAGCTTAATCGCCACTTCCGACTACGAGCAGTACTTC	CASSLIATSDYEQYF
-	TRBJ1-2	many	TRBV20-1	TGCAGTGCCAGACGTTTCAGTTATGGCTACACCTTC	CSARRFSYGYTF
-	TRBJ2-3	many	TRBV7-2	TGTGCCAGCAGCATCATTCCTAGCGCAGATACGCAGTATTTT	CASSIIPSADTQYF
-	TRBJ2-6	many	TRBV20-1	TGCAGTGCTACCGAGGGGTCTGGGGCCAACGTCCTGACTTTC	CSATEGSGANVLTF
-	TRBJ2-7	-	TRBV6-2/TRBV6-3	TGTGCCAGCAGGCTAAAACCAACCGGGGACGAGCAGTACTTC	CASRLKPTGDEQYF
-	TRBJ1-1	many	TRBV11-2	TGTGCCAGCAGCTTAGAGTTCCGCTACACTGAAGCTTTCTTT	CASSLEFRYTEAFF
-	TRBJ2-7	many	TRBV7-7	TGTGCTAGCAGTATCCGGGACCGAGGCTACGAGCAGTACTTC	CASSIRDRGYEQYF
-	TRBJ1-1	many	TRBV4-3	TGCGCCAGCAGCCTGCACCGGACTTTGGGGACTGAAGCTTTCTTT	CASSLHRTLGTEAFF
-	TRBJ1-6	many	TRBV6-5	TGTTCTTCTCGGGTGGGCCAAAATTCACCCCTCCACTTT	CSSRVGQNSPLHF
TRBD1	TRBJ1-1	many	TRBV2	TGTGCCAGCAGAAAGGACAGGGGGTTTGCTGAAGCTTTCTTT	CASRKDRGFAEAFF
-	TRBJ1-1	many	TRBV6-1	TGTGCCAGCAGTGTTACCGGGTACACTGAAGCTTTCTTT	CASSVTGYTEAFF
-	TRBJ1-6	many	TRBV6-6	TGTGCCAGCACCAGGGGTCCTACACCAGGGAGGAATTCACCCCTCCACTTT	CASTRGPTPGRNSPLHF
-	TRBJ2-2	many	TRBV7-9	TGTGCCAGCAGCTTTAGGACTCCGGGGAACACCGGGGAGCTGTTTTTT	CASSFRTPGNTGELFF
-	TRBJ2-1	many	TRBV6-1	TGTGCCAGCAGTGAACTAGTTCCTAGCAATGAGCAGTTCTTC	CASSELVPSNEQFF
-	TRBJ2-2	many	TRBV12-3/TRBV12-4	TGTGCCAGCATTCCCAAGGGGGAAGACACCGGGGAGCTGTTTTTT	CASIPKGEDTGELFF
-	TRBJ1-3	many	TRBV20-1	TGCAGTGCCAGATCTGGAAACACCATATATTTT	CSARSGNTIYF
TRBD2	TRBJ2-1	many	TRBV27	TGTGCCAGCAGTTTAGGGGGGGCCTACAATGAGCAGTTCTTC	CASSLGGAYNEQFF
-	TRBJ2-3	many	TRBV6-5	TGTGCCAGCAGTTACCCTGGGTCCGAAGCGCAGTATTTT	CASSYPGSEAQYF